The 5 T cell receptor beta chains below were found in one sample sequenced in a study of response to subunit inactivated influenza vaccine. TCRdb reprocessed the RT-PCR reads via MiXCR and lists one record per CDR3 protein. The repertoire holds about 540,000 distinct CDR3 sequences, 20% to 25% seen once, with 2.5% to 3% in the top ten. The same data also went into a second study, on T cells expressing NK-cell markers. That study reports: Libraries used 5'RACE template switching adding universal primer site and UMIs.

Sequences were derived from CD4+ T cells sorted from PBMCs, sampled roughly 13 days after vaccination. These receptors were obtained from a middle-aged man who received an inactivated influenza vaccine.

The V and J genes are TRBV11-1 and TRBJ1-1; D gene unclear. There are 17 residues in the CDR3. Germline V CDR1 and CDR2: SGHAT, FQDESV (reference sequence). V dropped 5 bases and J dropped 7 bases, with 26 bases sitting between them. The CDR3 loop reads CASSPIGESIVRFEAFF. Here the CDR3 DNA reads TGTGCCAGCAGCCCCATCGGGGAGTCCATCGTTCGGTTTGAAGCTTTCTTT.

The rearrangement joins TRBV11-2 to TRBJ2-1, with 8 bases fitting TRBD2. This CDR3 has 13 amino acids. Germline-derived CDR1 and CDR2 are SGHAT and FQNNGV. V lost 5 bases to trimming and J lost 15 bases; unmatched junction nucleotides: 12. CDR3: CASSPGTRGSRFF. The CDR3 bases are TGTGCCAGCAGCCCCGGGACTAGGGGATCTCGGTTCTTC.

The CDR3 sequence: CASSKTGYTGELFF. CDR3 sequence (DNA): TGTGCCAGCAGTAAGACAGGGTACACCGGGGAGCTGTTTTTT. V usage is TRBV12-3 or TRBV12-4 and J usage is TRBJ2-2; 7 nucleotides match TRBD1. Trimming at V came to 5 bases and at J to 3 bases, leaving 3 bases not matched to a gene. The CDR3 spans 14 residues.

The V and J genes are TRBV4-3 and TRBJ1-3, with TRBD1 identical over 7 bases. The CDR3 has 15 residues. Trimming at V came to 3 bases and at J to 0 bases, leaving 2 bases not matched to a gene. CDR1 and CDR2 from the germline V gene are LGHNA and YSLEER. The DNA of the CDR3 is TGCGCCAGCAGCCAGACAGGGAACTCTGGAAACACCATATATTTT. Translating it yields CASSQTGNSGNTIYF.

This clonotype was seen only a few times. The CDR3 here is CSANRQDGQPQHF. The CDR3 bases are TGCAGTGCAAATAGACAGGACGGGCAGCCCCAGCATTTT. The genes are TRBV20-1 and TRBJ1-5, with D tentatively TRBD1 (6 bases). CDR3 length: 13 amino acids. Germline lookup yields CDR1 DFQATT and CDR2 SNEGSKA (reference sequence). V was clipped by 6 bases and J by 7 bases, with 16 bases between them.